The 6 T cell receptor beta chains below all came from one sample that was sequenced in a study of identifying expanded T cells in peripheral blood. Some clones are missing from TCRdb's copy, which holds only in-frame ones; the method was immunoSEQ multiplex PCR. The table lists 45,000 to 60,000 clones, approximately 82% of them singletons, with about 15% in the top ten. Material: blood. These receptors all come from a person aged 18 to 75 in good health.

The chain employs TRBV1 and TRBJ2-7; the D call TRBD2 from the table was never checked on the DNA. TRBV1 is termed a pseudogene. The CDR3 covers 18 residues. CDR3 sequence reads: CTSSQEWRGRGTCCEQYF. For the CDR3, the DNA is TGCACCAGCAGCCAAGAATGGCGAGGGAGGGGGACTTGCTGCGAGCAGTACTTC.

This clone was observed many times. The chain carries TRBV23-1 and TRBJ2-1, with 8 nucleotides matching TRBD1. TRBV23-1 carries the ORF label, with uncertain function. This CDR3 spans 12 amino acids. Trimming took 4 bases from V and 10 from J; bases not matched to a gene: 3. CDR3 in amino acids: CASSPRTGEQFF. CDR3 sequence (DNA): TGCGCCAGCAGTCCCAGGACAGGGGAGCAGTTCTTC.

This clone was observed once. The chain is built from TRBV14 and TRBJ2-3; D gene uncertain. CDR3 length equals 18 residues. The germline V and J ends were trimmed by 5 bases and 0 bases, with 21 bases remaining between them. CDR1 is SGHDN and CDR2 is FVKESK in the germline V gene. The CDR3 bases are TGTGCCAGCAGCGGCAACCAGGTACCCTCAACTAGCACAGATACGCAGTATTTT. Translated, it gives CASSGNQVPSTSTDTQYF. The whole variable domain, filled in from reference TRBV14 and TRBJ2-3, reads EAGVTQFPSHSVIEKGQTVTLRCDPISGHDNLYWYRRVMGKEIKFLLHFVKESKQDESGMPNNRFLAERTGGTYSTLKVQPAELEDSGVYFCASSGNQVPSTSTDTQYFGPGTRLTVL.

The chain employs TRBV30 and TRBJ2-1, with 9 bases that match TRBD2. There are 18 residues in the CDR3. Germline values: CDR1 GTSNPN, CDR2 SVGIG (reference sequence). V was pared by 2 bases and J by 0 bases, with 11 bases of the junction left unmatched. In DNA, the CDR3 is TGTGCCTGGAGTCAGGTGAGCGGGAGGTATCCCTCCTACAATGAGCAGTTCTTC. Its translation: CAWSQVSGRYPSYNEQFF.

This rearrangement joins TRBV7-2 to TRBJ1-5; weak D call: TRBD1 (6 bases). CDR3 size: 16 residues. CDR1 and CDR2 (germline): SGHTA, FQGNSA. Trimming shortened V by 6 bases and J by 2 bases, and 17 bases separated the two germline ends. CDR3: CASSRVGALGNQPQHF. As DNA, the CDR3 is TGTGCCAGCAGTAGAGTGGGGGCTTTGGGCAATCAGCCCCAGCATTTT.

The chain recombines TRBV6-1 with TRBJ2-3; 9 bases line up with TRBD1. Trimming took 5 bases from V and 3 from J; bases not matched to a gene: 6. Looked up from germline, CDR1 is MNHNS and CDR2 is SASEGT. The CDR3 consists of 15 residues. The CDR3 coding sequence is TGTGCCAGCAGTCCGACCGGGACAGGGACAGATACGCAGTATTTT. It encodes CASSPTGTGTDTQYF.